The clone carrying this T cell receptor beta chain was counted a single time. This table comes from immunoSEQ multiplex PCR, and its TCRdb copy is limited to in-frame clones, with some not included. The sample lists about 48,000 clones; 65% to 90% were seen once. The CDR3 runs 14 residues. Trimming cost V 2 bases and J 2 bases; bases outside gene matches: 5. Germline V CDR1 and CDR2: SQVTM, ANQGSEA. The sample belongs to a study of radiotherapy plus CTLA-4 blockade in lung cancer. The material sequenced was peripheral blood, taken from a patient treated with radiotherapy plus ipilimumab. This sequence originates from a human donor with non-small cell lung cancer that progressed on radiotherapy plus ipilimumab. Some clones in this sample may be carry-over from other donors' samples. The chain uses TRBV29-1 and TRBJ2-7, with 8 bases identical to TRBD2. CDR3 loop: CSVESGGTPYEQYF. Here the CDR3 DNA reads TGCAGCGTTGAAAGCGGGGGAACCCCCTACGAGCAGTACTTC.